These 2 T cell receptor beta chains came from one sample sequenced in a study of T cell responses to AZD1222 COVID-19 vaccine. Libraries were prepared by immunoSEQ multiplex PCR; TCRdb keeps only in-frame clonotypes and omits some of them. The top ten hold 0.95% to 1.1% of the sample, which has fewer than 250,000 clones, more than 85% seen once. Specimen: peripheral blood, collected on day 0 of MenACWY control vaccination. The receptors shown here come from an adult in good health.

V gene TRBV12-3 or TRBV12-4 combines with J gene TRBJ2-7, with a weak D call TRBD2 (6 bases). The ends were cut back, 5 bases at V and 3 bases at J, with 11 bases in the middle. The CDR3 contains 13 residues. Here the CDR3 DNA reads TGTGCCAGCAGTGGCCTGGGGGGCTACGAGCAGTACTTC. This translates into CASSGLGGYEQYF.

CDR3 DNA sequence: TGTGCCAGCAGCTGGACAGATCAATATGGCTACACCTTC. As protein: CASSWTDQYGYTF. This chain links TRBV11-1 with TRBJ1-2, with D possibly being TRBD1 (6 bases). The V gene's germline CDR1 is SGHAT and CDR2 FQDESV (reference sequence). V was shortened by 4 bases and J by 5 bases, with 11 bases between the two germline ends. The CDR3 spans 13 residues.